This is a list of T cell receptor beta chains from one sample in a study of shared clonotypes between healthy human individuals. Libraries were prepared by immunoSEQ multiplex PCR; TCRdb keeps only in-frame clonotypes and omits some of them. The sample lists 450,000 to 500,000 clones, over 65% seen once, with approximately 12% in the top ten. Specimen: PBMCs. Receptor source: a woman aged 40 to 49 in good health. Some clones in this sample may be carry-over from other donors' samples. The CDR3 runs from the conserved cysteine through the conserved F or W. The order of the fields is CDR3 protein, CDR3 DNA, V gene, clone size, D gene, J gene. A D gene is named only where the DNA matches it firmly. The size field is filled for only some rows; it gives once, few, many or a size class.

cdr3_aa: CATRLSGEDTQYF
cdr3_nt: TGCGCCACCCGTTTATCCGGCGAAGATACGCAGTATTTT
v_call: TRBV5-1
clone_size: -
d_call: -
j_call: TRBJ2-3

cdr3_aa: CASSLSGTSGQETQYF
cdr3_nt: TGTGCCAGCAGCTTATCCGGGACTAGCGGGCAAGAGACCCAGTACTTC
v_call: TRBV7-3
clone_size: few
d_call: TRBD2
j_call: TRBJ2-5

cdr3_aa: CASQRDQTENTIYF
cdr3_nt: TGTGCTAGTCAAAGGGACCAGACGGAAAACACCATATATTTT
v_call: TRBV12-5
clone_size: -
d_call: -
j_call: TRBJ1-3

cdr3_aa: CAWSGRNQGEQFF
cdr3_nt: TGTGCCTGGAGTGGGAGGAATCAGGGGGAGCAGTTCTTC
v_call: TRBV30
clone_size: many
d_call: -
j_call: TRBJ2-1

cdr3_aa: CASSQDPAAGLTGYSGANVLTF
cdr3_nt: TGCGCCAGCAGCCAAGATCCGGCGGCGGGGCTGACGGGGTACTCTGGGGCCAACGTCCTGACTTTC
v_call: TRBV4-1
clone_size: -
d_call: -
j_call: TRBJ2-6

cdr3_aa: CASTIASGTDTQYF
cdr3_nt: TGTGCCAGCACCATCGCCAGCGGCACAGATACGCAGTATTTT
v_call: TRBV7-2
clone_size: -
d_call: -
j_call: TRBJ2-3

cdr3_aa: CASSPGINPSYEQYF
cdr3_nt: TGTGCCAGCTCACCAGGGATTAACCCATCCTACGAGCAGTACTTC
v_call: TRBV18
clone_size: -
d_call: -
j_call: TRBJ2-7

cdr3_aa: CASSLGPYSYNEQFF
cdr3_nt: TGTGCCAGCAGCTTAGGGCCCTACTCCTACAATGAGCAGTTCTTC
v_call: TRBV11-2
clone_size: -
d_call: -
j_call: TRBJ2-1

cdr3_aa: CASSLRSTDTQYF
cdr3_nt: TGTGCCAGCAGTCTCAGGAGTACAGATACGCAGTATTTT
v_call: TRBV5-4
clone_size: -
d_call: -
j_call: TRBJ2-3

cdr3_aa: CSIQVGGEDTQYF
cdr3_nt: TGCAGCATCCAAGTGGGTGGCGAGGATACGCAGTATTTT
v_call: TRBV29-1
clone_size: -
d_call: -
j_call: TRBJ2-3

cdr3_aa: CASRDLAGGADTQYF
cdr3_nt: TGTGCCAGCAGAGATCTAGCGGGAGGAGCAGATACGCAGTATTTT
v_call: TRBV6-1
clone_size: -
d_call: TRBD2
j_call: TRBJ2-3

cdr3_aa: CASSLRDPNNEQFF
cdr3_nt: TGTGCCAGCAGCCTCCGGGACCCTAACAATGAGCAGTTCTTC
v_call: TRBV5-4
clone_size: many
d_call: -
j_call: TRBJ2-1

cdr3_aa: CASSVSRQSNEQFF
cdr3_nt: TGTGCCAGCAGCGTATCTCGGCAGTCCAATGAGCAGTTCTTC
v_call: TRBV9
clone_size: -
d_call: -
j_call: TRBJ2-1

cdr3_aa: CASSSQPTSFHEQYF
cdr3_nt: TGTGCCAGCAGTTCGCAACCGACTAGTTTTCACGAGCAGTACTTC
v_call: TRBV6-5
clone_size: -
d_call: -
j_call: TRBJ2-7

cdr3_aa: CASSKDSSGNTIYF
cdr3_nt: TGTGCCAGCAGCAAAGACAGCTCTGGAAACACCATATATTTT
v_call: TRBV9
clone_size: -
d_call: -
j_call: TRBJ1-3

cdr3_aa: CASSQDLPSGSTDTQYF
cdr3_nt: TGCGCCAGCAGCCAAGATCTCCCTAGCGGGAGTACAGATACGCAGTATTTT
v_call: TRBV4-3
clone_size: once
d_call: TRBD2
j_call: TRBJ2-3

cdr3_aa: CASSRGVGSITYNEQFF
cdr3_nt: TGTGCCAGTAGTAGGGGGGTCGGGAGTATCACCTACAATGAGCAGTTCTTC
v_call: TRBV19
clone_size: -
d_call: -
j_call: TRBJ2-1

cdr3_aa: CASSLGRTGELFF
cdr3_nt: TGTGCCAGCAGCTTAGGGCGGACCGGGGAGCTGTTTTTT
v_call: TRBV11-2
clone_size: once
d_call: -
j_call: TRBJ2-2

cdr3_aa: CASSYSGGDYNEQFF
cdr3_nt: TGCGCCAGCAGCTATAGCGGGGGCGATTACAATGAGCAGTTCTTC
v_call: TRBV5-1
clone_size: -
d_call: TRBD2
j_call: TRBJ2-1

cdr3_aa: CASSEFSPPNYEQYF
cdr3_nt: TGTGCCAGCAGTGAATTTTCTCCACCAAATTACGAGCAGTACTTC
v_call: TRBV25-1
clone_size: -
d_call: -
j_call: TRBJ2-7